This paragraph reports one T cell receptor beta chain. Its antigen is unidentified. This sample was taken from a study of PD-L1 blockade in urothelial cancer. Study-level information: Males with urothelial cancer arising in the bladder constituted about nine tenths of the roughly 30 patients. Patients had been given 0 to 3 earlier chemotherapy regimens. The study's findings and limits: Prediction of better survival came from below-median pretreatment blood TCR clonality.

The V end lost 1 base, the J end lost 6 bases, and 9 bases lay between the germline ends. The CDR3 has 14 amino acids. CDR1 SGHDN and CDR2 FVKESK come from the germline V gene. Generated by immunoSEQ multiplex PCR, the TCRdb table keeps only in-frame clones and is missing some. Among around 25,000 clones, roughly 87% were seen once, and the ten largest hold 3%. This specimen consisted of PBMCs, obtained around atezolizumab (anti-PD-L1) treatment. The V call is TRBV14, the J call TRBJ2-2; D is unclear. The sequence came from a middle-aged man with urothelial cancer. The CDR3 spells CASSQAQRAGELFF. CDR3 DNA: TGTGCCAGCAGCCAAGCCCAAAGAGCCGGGGAGCTGTTTTTT.